This T cell receptor (beta chain) was sequenced for a study of T-cell memory formation after mild COVID-19. Whole-study context: Clustering of TCRs was largely donor specific. The study, taken as a whole, reports: Clones shrinking from day 15 to 85 showed even CD4/CD8 mixes; later expanders tilted CD4+.

For this clonotype: Its antigen is undetermined.

TCRdb reanalysed the 5' RACE reads using MiXCR and keeps one entry per CDR3 protein. The sample shows about 190,000 distinct CDR3 sequences, 18% of them seen only once. This CDR3 has 15 amino acids. Trimming stripped 4 bases from V and 4 bases from J, with 13 bases between. The germline V gene has CDR1 LGHDT and CDR2 YNNKEL (reference sequence). Sequenced sample: PBMCs or a T cell subset sorted from them (not recorded which). The receptor's source is an adult woman who had mild COVID-19 (a few samples of this study predate the infection). Cell type and time point are not known. V gene TRBV3-1 combines with J gene TRBJ2-2; D is ambiguous. The CDR3 DNA sequence: TGTGCCAGCAGCCCAAGGCGGTTCGCCACCGGGGAGCTGTTTTTT. It yields the protein CASSPRRFATGELFF. Together with reference TRBV3-1 and TRBJ2-2, the CDR3 gives the full variable domain: DTAVSQTPKYLVTQMGNDKSIKCEQNLGHDTMYWYKQDSKKFLKIMFSYNNKELIINETVPNRFSPKSPDKAHLNLHINSLELGDSAVYFCASSPRRFATGELFFGEGSRLTVL.